Sequencing of this TCR beta chain was carried out in a study of cytomegalovirus exposure and HLA in healthy donors. PCR employed 60 Vbeta and 13 Jbeta primers. Sequenced by immunoSEQ multiplex PCR; TCRdb stores in-frame clones only, minus some. The sample shows roughly 110,000 clones, 65% to 75% of them seen only once. Looked up from germline, CDR1 is MNHEY and CDR2 is SMNVEV (reference sequence). The V segment lost 4 bases and the J segment 0 bases; nucleotides outside the gene matches: 2. CDR3 size: 15 residues. Whole-study findings and limits: A link between a missense DCLRE1C variant and TCR beta V- and J-gene trimming emerged from a later analysis. Analysis was performed later, and it showed HLA-associated TCR beta chains to be more clonally expanded than equally common others. An analysis that came later showed most CMV-associated TCR beta chains appearing HLA-restricted. In vitro data verified a few CMV-associated chains as specific for CMV antigens.

As regards this clone: The antigen remains unidentified.

The sequence was collected from a female donor in good health and CMV-seronegative. Sequencing input: PBMCs. The chain uses TRBV27 and TRBJ2-2; 7 nucleotides agree with TRBD2. The CDR3 bases are TGTGCCAGCAGTTGGGCGGGAGCGAACACCGGGGAGCTGTTTTTT. It yields the protein CASSWAGANTGELFF.